Reported below is one T cell receptor beta chain. Its antigen is not known. Per the original data handling: Out-of-frame sequences were removed, leaving around 2,000,000 distinct TCRbeta sequences. Using immunoSEQ multiplex PCR, the repertoire was profiled, and TCRdb retains in-frame clones only, with some absent. V and J calls and clone size are those listed in that table; D and trimming were worked out from the DNA. The sample records 41,000 or so clones, about 76% being singletons. These data come from a study of memory CD4+ T cells and cytomegalovirus serostatus. Whole-study findings and limits: The CMV-associated TCR signature appears largely within the CD4+ memory repertoire. Of 150 to 200 reported CMV TCRbeta sequences, around 63 were found in memory CD4+ repertoires.

V gave up 0 bases and J gave up 10 bases, with 13 bases separating them. The CDR3 is made up of 14 amino acids. Germline values: CDR1 SGHDT, CDR2 YYEEEE. Single viable CD3+CD4+CD8-CD45RO+ cells were sorted as the memory CD4+ T cells. J is TRBJ1-4 and V is TRBV5-6; D not certain. The material sequenced was memory CD4+ T cells from blood. The receptor comes from an adult in good health and CMV-seronegative. The CDR3 reads CASSLEQEYGKLFF. The CDR3 DNA reads as TGTGCCAGCAGCTTGGAACAAGAGTATGGAAAACTGTTTTTT. Together with reference TRBV5-6 and TRBJ1-4, the CDR3 gives the full variable domain: DAGVTQSPTHLIKTRGQQVTLRCSPKSGHDTVSWYQQALGQGPQFIFQYYEEEERQRGNFPDRFSGHQFPNYSSELNVNALLLGDSALYLCASSLEQEYGKLFFGSGTQLSVL.